The 30 T cell receptor beta chains below all came from one sample that was sequenced in a study of blood T cell repertoires in COVID-19. Profiled with immunoSEQ multiplex PCR; TCRdb holds only in-frame clones, not every one. Found here are around 240,000 clones, about 87% of them singletons; the top ten hold around 0.8%. Sequencing used PBMCs or T cells enriched from blood (not recorded which). These receptor sequences come from a man in his forties or fifties who had been exposed to COVID-19.

The chain has TRBV11-3 and TRBJ2-3; 8 bases match TRBD1. CDR1 is SGHNT, CDR2 YENEEA, per germline. Unmatched junction bases numbered 12, after V lost 4 bases and J lost 6 bases. The CDR3 loop spans 16 amino acids. The CDR3 spells CASSSSIRGRMDTQYF. In DNA, the CDR3 is TGTGCCAGCAGCTCGTCCATCAGGGGGCGCATGGATACGCAGTATTTT.

The chain couples TRBV5-1 to TRBJ1-2; the match to TRBD1 covers 8 bases. CDR3 length equals 14 residues. J lost 7 bases, V lost 0 bases, and 5 bases had no gene match. Germline V gives CDR1 SGHRS, CDR2 YFSETQ. DNA of the CDR3: TGCGCCAGCAGCTTGGGTGGGACAGGTGGTGGCTACACCTTC. Translation gives CASSLGGTGGGYTF.

The V call is TRBV19, the J call TRBJ1-5, with a possible D match to TRBD1 (5 bases). CDR3 length equals 14 residues. Per the germline V gene, CDR1 is LNHDA and CDR2 is SQIVND (reference sequence). The ends were cut back, 7 bases at V and 1 base at J, with 11 bases in the middle. The CDR3 loop reads CASIGGLSNQPQHF. The CDR3 DNA sequence: TGTGCCAGTATTGGGGGGTTGAGCAATCAGCCCCAGCATTTT.

The chain is built from TRBV5-1 and TRBJ2-3; TRBD1 matches at 8 bases. After removal of 4 bases from V and 5 bases from J, the junction contained 9 bases not matched to a gene. This CDR3 is 15 amino acids long. In germline, CDR1 is SGHRS, CDR2 YFSETQ. DNA of the CDR3: TGCGCCAGCAGCCGAACAGGGGGTGGCCAAGATACGCAGTATTTT. Amino acid sequence: CASSRTGGGQDTQYF.

V is TRBV19 and J is TRBJ1-6; 9 bases fit TRBD1. The CDR3 spans 15 residues. The germline gives CDR1 LNHDA, CDR2 SQIVND (reference sequence). V lost 5 bases and J lost 8; bases outside the gene matches: 7. The CDR3 protein is CASSETGGGDSPLHF. The CDR3 DNA is TGTGCCAGTAGTGAGACAGGGGGTGGTGATTCACCCCTCCACTTT. The whole variable domain, remainder taken from reference TRBV19 and TRBJ1-6, is DGGITQSPKYLFRKEGQNVTLSCEQNLNHDAMYWYRQDPGQGLRLIYYSQIVNDFQKGDIAEGYSVSREKKESFPLTVTSAQKNPTAFYLCASSETGGGDSPLHFGNGTRLTVT.

The gene calls are TRBV5-1 and TRBJ2-1, with a weak D call TRBD2 (6 bases). The CDR3 covers 15 residues. CDR1 and CDR2 from the germline V gene are SGHRS and YFSETQ. Trimming took 4 bases from V and 5 from J, leaving 16 bases between them. CDR3 loop: CASSPQMGTHNEQFF. For the CDR3, the DNA is TGCGCCAGCAGCCCCCAGATGGGGACTCACAATGAGCAGTTCTTC.

This clone occurred a few times. The gene calls are TRBV7-9 and TRBJ2-7, with 9 bases fitting TRBD2. CDR3 length equals 15 residues. V lost 4 bases to trimming and J lost 5 bases; unmatched junction nucleotides: 9. Germline V lookup: CDR1 SEHNR, CDR2 FQNEAQ (reference sequence). The CDR3 reads CASSSPRAGGHEQYV. As DNA, the CDR3 is TGTGCCAGCAGCTCCCCGCGAGCGGGAGGCCACGAGCAGTACGTC.

This clone was seen a handful of times. The junction departs from the called germline gene at one end, perhaps through a read error. V is TRBV4-2 and J is TRBJ2-7, with D possibly matching TRBD2 (5 bases). Germline CDR1 LGHNA, CDR2 YNFKEQ. CDR3 size: 14 residues. The CDR3 sequence: CASSQERSSYEQYF. CDR3 nucleotides: TGTGCCAGCAGTCAAGAGCGGAGCTCCTACGAGCAGTACTTC.

The rearrangement joins TRBV24-1 to TRBJ1-1, with D maybe TRBD1 (6 bases). CDR1 KGHDR and CDR2 SFDVKD come from the germline V gene. The germline V and J ends were trimmed by 7 bases and 3 bases, with 11 bases remaining between them. The CDR3 covers 13 residues. The CDR3 spells CATRAGTYTEAFF. The CDR3 region has the DNA TGTGCCACCAGAGCCGGGACATACACTGAAGCTTTCTTT.

This clone showed up just once. The chain has TRBV19 and TRBJ2-7, with 7 bases lining up with TRBD1. The CDR3 sequence is 14 residues long. The germline CDR1 and CDR2 sequences are LNHDA and SQIVND (reference sequence). With 2 bases clipped from V and 1 base from J, the junction kept 2 bases outside the gene matches. The CDR3 nucleotides are TGTGCCAGTAGTATAATGACAGGGTCCTACGAGCAGTACTTC. Protein sequence: CASSIMTGSYEQYF. Based on the CDR3 plus reference TRBV19 and TRBJ2-7, the full variable domain is DGGITQSPKYLFRKEGQNVTLSCEQNLNHDAMYWYRQDPGQGLRLIYYSQIVNDFQKGDIAEGYSVSREKKESFPLTVTSAQKNPTAFYLCASSIMTGSYEQYFGPGTRLTVT.

The V and J genes are TRBV11-2 and TRBJ2-7; D not certain. The germline V gene encodes CDR1 SGHAT and CDR2 FQNNGV. Trimming stripped 5 bases from V and 3 bases from J, with 5 bases between. The CDR3 totals 11 residues. CDR3 in DNA: TGTGCCAGCAGCGCTAACTACGAGCAGTACTTC. It codes for CASSANYEQYF.

On this clone: Other nucleotide sequences in the sample specify the same CDR3. This chain connects TRBV28 to TRBJ2-1; D possibly corresponds to TRBD2 (6 bases). The germline V and J ends were trimmed by 4 bases and 4 bases, with 8 bases remaining between them. This CDR3 contains 13 residues. CDR1 is MDHEN and CDR2 is SYDVKM in the germline V gene. This CDR3 reads CASSSGAYNEQFF. CDR3 sequence (DNA): TGTGCCAGCAGTTCGGGAGCTTACAATGAGCAGTTCTTC.

The chain combines TRBV6-5 with TRBJ1-6; 9 bases map to TRBD1. Germline V lookup: CDR1 MNHEY, CDR2 SVGAGI. With 6 bases clipped from V and 12 bases from J, the junction kept 12 bases outside the gene matches. The length of the CDR3 is 15 residues. The CDR3 DNA reads TGTGCCAGCAGGGCGATTCAGGACAGGGGCGGACCCCTCCACTTT. Its translation: CASRAIQDRGGPLHF.

Here the CDR3 reads CAWISQRGREQYF. The DNA of the CDR3 is TGTGCCTGGATTAGCCAGCGGGGGCGTGAGCAGTACTTC. The chain recombines TRBV30 with TRBJ2-7; TRBD2 matches at 8 bases. J lost 7 bases, V lost 4 bases, and 9 bases had no gene match. The CDR3 totals 13 residues. Germline V gene data show CDR1 as GTSNPN and CDR2 as SVGIG (reference sequence).

This chain joins TRBV9 and TRBJ2-1; 7 nucleotides line up with TRBD2. Looked up from germline, CDR1 is SGDLS and CDR2 is YYNGEE. The CDR3 loop spans 16 amino acids. V was clipped by 3 bases and J by 0 bases; unmatched bases: 6. CDR3 sequence: CASSAQLASSYNEQFF. The CDR3 DNA is TGTGCCAGCAGCGCCCAACTAGCGAGCTCCTACAATGAGCAGTTCTTC.

The rearrangement uses TRBV9 and TRBJ2-2, with a possible D match to TRBD2 (5 bases). The CDR3 is 18 amino acids. Between the trimmed V and J ends, which lost 4 bases and 3 bases, there was a span of 22 bases. The germline V gene encodes CDR1 SGDLS and CDR2 YYNGEE. The CDR3 DNA sequence: TGTGCCAGCAGCCCCCATTATGGAGGATCGACCTACACCGGGGAGCTGTTTTTT. This gives the protein CASSPHYGGSTYTGELFF.

This clone appeared a single time. V is TRBV6-4 and J is TRBJ2-7; D may be TRBD1 (6 bases). Germline-derived CDR1 and CDR2 are MRHNA and SNTAGT. With 0 bases removed from V and 2 bases from J, the gap between germline ends came to 11 bases. This CDR3 has 15 residues. CDR3 residues: CASSDSDSATYEQYV. CDR3 sequence (DNA): TGTGCCAGCAGTGACTCGGACAGCGCCACCTACGAGCAGTACGTC.

The rearrangement links TRBV5-1 to TRBJ1-5, with 9 positions matching TRBD1. Per the germline V gene, CDR1 is SGHRS and CDR2 is YFSETQ. With 0 bases clipped from V and 5 bases from J, the junction kept 3 bases outside the gene matches. The length of the CDR3 is 15 residues. CDR3 coding DNA: TGCGCCAGCAGCTTGGAGGGACAGGGCCATCAGCCCCAGCATTTT. The encoded protein is CASSLEGQGHQPQHF.

V is TRBV7-3 and J is TRBJ2-3, with 7 bases fitting TRBD2. Germline trimming cut 1 base from V and 0 bases from J; bases unmatched to any gene: 7. This CDR3 is built from 17 residues. Germline V gene sequence: CDR1 SGHTA, CDR2 FQGTGA. CDR3 nucleotide sequence: TGTGCCAGCAGCTTAAGGGACTATACCACTAGCACAGATACGCAGTATTTT. This gives the protein CASSLRDYTTSTDTQYF. Using reference TRBV7-3 and TRBJ2-3 for the parts outside the CDR3, the full variable domain is GAGVSQTPSNKVTEKGKYVELRCDPISGHTALYWYRQSLGQGPEFLIYFQGTGAADDSGLPNDRFFAVRPEGSVSTLKIQRTERGDSAVYLCASSLRDYTTSTDTQYFGPGTRLTVL.

This clone was seen only a few times. The V and J genes are TRBV5-1 and TRBJ2-1; 9 bases are shared with TRBD2. After removal of 6 bases from V and 7 bases from J, the junction contained 11 bases not matched to a gene. The CDR3 runs 15 residues. Germline V gene data show CDR1 as SGHRS and CDR2 as YFSETQ. CDR3 nucleotide sequence: TGCGCCAGCACCCAAGTTGCGGGAGGGGGGAATGAGCAGTTCTTC. Its translation: CASTQVAGGGNEQFF.

In this sample, this clone turned up a few times. The chain joins TRBV7-9 to TRBJ2-4; possible D gene TRBD1, 6 bases. The CDR3 contains 15 residues. CDR1 and CDR2 from the germline V gene are SEHNR and FQNEAQ (reference sequence). V shed 4 bases and J shed 5 bases, with 15 bases lying between them. CDR3 sequence reads: CASSSPGVMENIQYF. CDR3 DNA sequence: TGTGCCAGCAGCTCACCAGGGGTGATGGAAAACATTCAGTACTTC.

The chain's CDR3 is CASSLLGGSGQPQHF. CDR3 nucleotides: TGTGCCAGCAGTTTATTAGGGGGATCTGGACAGCCCCAGCATTTT. J is TRBJ1-5 and V is TRBV28; a weak D match, TRBD1 (6 bases). This CDR3 spans 15 amino acids. CDR1 and CDR2 from the germline V gene are MDHEN and SYDVKM. The V end lost 1 base, the J end lost 7 bases, and 14 bases lay between the germline ends.

V usage is TRBV27 and J usage is TRBJ2-1, with TRBD1 as a possible D gene (6 bases). The CDR3 spans 15 residues. CDR1 is MNHEY, CDR2 SMNVEV, per germline (reference sequence). Trimming left V 2 bases short and J 0 bases short, with 8 bases between. This CDR3 is CASSLGTPSYNEQFF. As DNA, the CDR3 is TGTGCCAGCAGTTTAGGGACACCCTCCTACAATGAGCAGTTCTTC.

The genes are TRBV7-8 and TRBJ2-4, with 7 bases identical to TRBD2. This CDR3 contains 17 residues. The germline CDR1 and CDR2 sequences are SGHVS and FQNEAQ. V was clipped by 5 bases and J by 0 bases; unmatched bases: 10. The CDR3 bases are TGTGCCAGCAGCCCCCGTGGGAGGGTTGGAGCCAAAAACATTCAGTACTTC. This codes for CASSPRGRVGAKNIQYF.

This chain links TRBV5-6 with TRBJ2-3; 9 nucleotides agree with TRBD2. The CDR3 contains 16 residues. Germline V CDR1 and CDR2: SGHDT, YYEEEE. The J segment lost 3 bases and the V segment lost 0 bases, leaving 5 bases of the junction unmatched. CDR3 sequence: CASSLGLAGYTDTQYF. In nucleotides, the CDR3 is TGTGCCAGCAGCTTGGGTCTAGCGGGATATACAGATACGCAGTATTTT.

This chain connects TRBV5-1 to TRBJ2-1, with 11 bases matching TRBD1. CDR1 is SGHRS and CDR2 is YFSETQ in the germline V gene. The length of the CDR3 is 14 residues. The V segment lost 4 bases and the J segment 6 bases; nucleotides outside the gene matches: 3. The CDR3 sequence: CASSTGTGGNEQFF. The CDR3 DNA sequence: TGCGCCAGCAGCACCGGGACAGGGGGCAATGAGCAGTTCTTC.

V is TRBV28 and J is TRBJ1-5; a possible D gene is TRBD1 (6 bases). The CDR3 consists of 12 residues. In germline, CDR1 is MDHEN, CDR2 SYDVKM. V was clipped by 11 bases and J by 0 bases, with 8 bases between them. The CDR3 region has the DNA TGTGCCCACAGGGATAGCAATCAGCCCCAGCATTTT. It yields the protein CAHRDSNQPQHF.

V and J are TRBV19 and TRBJ1-6, with 7 bases aligning to TRBD1. CDR1 and CDR2 (germline): LNHDA, SQIVND (reference sequence). V lost 6 bases to trimming and J lost 9 bases; unmatched junction nucleotides: 11. The CDR3 extends over 15 amino acids. The CDR3 loop is CASRPGDRAISPLHF. The CDR3 coding sequence is TGTGCCAGTAGGCCCGGAGACAGGGCAATTTCACCCCTCCACTTT.

V and J are TRBV5-1 and TRBJ1-1; D not certain. The germline V gene encodes CDR1 SGHRS and CDR2 YFSETQ. With 1 base removed from V and 5 bases from J, the gap between germline ends came to 9 bases. The CDR3 extends over 13 amino acids. The chain's CDR3 is CASSLSGMTEAFF. CDR3 DNA: TGCGCCAGCAGCTTGTCCGGGATGACTGAAGCTTTCTTT. The full variable domain, with the rest looked up from reference TRBV5-1 and TRBJ1-1, is KAGVTQTPRYLIKTRGQQVTLSCSPISGHRSVSWYQQTPGQGLQFLFEYFSETQRNKGNFPGRFSGRQFSNSRSEMNVSTLELGDSALYLCASSLSGMTEAFFGQGTRLTVV.

V is TRBV5-6 and J is TRBJ2-4; 9 bases are a match to TRBD2. The CDR3 contains 18 residues. Germline assignment: CDR1 SGHDT and CDR2 YYEEEE. J gave up 3 bases and V 2 bases, and 12 bases lay outside the gene matches. The CDR3 loop is CASSFSIRAGGLKNIQYF. The CDR3 coding sequence is TGTGCCAGCAGCTTCTCAATAAGAGCGGGGGGCCTCAAAAACATTCAGTACTTC.